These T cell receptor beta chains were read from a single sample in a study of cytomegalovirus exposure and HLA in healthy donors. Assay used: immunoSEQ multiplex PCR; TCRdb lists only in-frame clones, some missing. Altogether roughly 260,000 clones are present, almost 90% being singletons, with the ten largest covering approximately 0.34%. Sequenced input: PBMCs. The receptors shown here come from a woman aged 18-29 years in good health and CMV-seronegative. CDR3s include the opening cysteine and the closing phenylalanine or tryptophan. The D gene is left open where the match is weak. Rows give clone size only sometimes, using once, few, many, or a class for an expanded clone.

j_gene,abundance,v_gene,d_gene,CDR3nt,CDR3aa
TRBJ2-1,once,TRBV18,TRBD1,TGTGCCAGCTCACCCGGACAGGGGGGCAATGAGCAGTTCTTC,CASSPGQGGNEQFF
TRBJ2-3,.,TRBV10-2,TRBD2,TGCGCCAGCACCTTGACTAGCGGGGGGGCTCTAGGATATTACACAGATACGCAGTATTTT,CASTLTSGGALGYYTDTQYF
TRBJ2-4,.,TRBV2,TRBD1,TGTGCCAGCAGTGATTGGACAGGGGGCAAAAACATTCAGTACTTC,CASSDWTGGKNIQYF
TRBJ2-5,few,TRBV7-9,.,TGTGCCAGCAGCTTAAGACTGGCGGGAGAGACCCAGTACTTC,CASSLRLAGETQYF
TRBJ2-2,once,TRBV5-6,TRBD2,TGTGCCAGCAGCTTGAGGCTAGCGGCGAACACCGGGGAGCTGTTTTTT,CASSLRLAANTGELFF
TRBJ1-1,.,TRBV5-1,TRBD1,TGCGCCAGCAGCAAACCGGACAGGTATGAAGCTTTCTTT,CASSKPDRYEAFF
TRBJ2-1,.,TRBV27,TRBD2,TGTGCCAGCAGTTCGCGACTAGCGGGGGGGCTGGGGGATGAGCAGTTCTTC,CASSSRLAGGLGDEQFF
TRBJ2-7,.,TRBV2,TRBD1,TGTGCCAGCATCGACAGGGGGCGAAACGAGCAGTACTTC,CASIDRGRNEQYF
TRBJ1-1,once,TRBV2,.,TGTGCCAGCAGTCCGGACTGGAACACTGAAGCTTTCTTT,CASSPDWNTEAFF
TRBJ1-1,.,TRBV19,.,TGTGCCAGTAGTATAAACGGGGGATTCCACACTGAAGCTTTCTTT,CASSINGGFHTEAFF
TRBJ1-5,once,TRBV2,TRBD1,TGTGCCAGCAGTTCGACAGGGGGCTATCAGCCCCAGCATTTT,CASSSTGGYQPQHF
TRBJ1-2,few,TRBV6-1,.,TGTGCCAGCGTACAGATCTATGGCTACACCTTC,CASVQIYGYTF
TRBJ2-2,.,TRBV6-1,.,TGTGCCAGCACCATGTTTACAGATAACACCGGGGAGCTGTTTTTT,CASTMFTDNTGELFF
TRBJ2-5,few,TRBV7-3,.,TGTGCCAGCAGCCGATCGGGCCAAGAGACCCAGTACTTC,CASSRSGQETQYF
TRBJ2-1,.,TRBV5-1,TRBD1,TGCGCCAGCAGCTTGACCTTAGGACAGGGGTCTCATGAGCAGTTCTTC,CASSLTLGQGSHEQFF
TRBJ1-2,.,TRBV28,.,TGTGCCAGCAGTTTTAGAGGACAGACCGTTCTCGGCTACACCTTC,CASSFRGQTVLGYTF
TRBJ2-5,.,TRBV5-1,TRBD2,TGCGCCAGCAGTGGACAAGCGGGGGGAATAGAGACCCAGTACTTC,CASSGQAGGIETQYF
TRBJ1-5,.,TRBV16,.,TGTGCCAGCAGCTTAGGGGGATCGGGTCAGCCCCAGCATTTT,CASSLGGSGQPQHF
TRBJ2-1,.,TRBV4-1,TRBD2,TGCGCCAGCAGCCAAGATGAGGGACTAGCGGGTTATAATGAGCAGTTCTTC,CASSQDEGLAGYNEQFF
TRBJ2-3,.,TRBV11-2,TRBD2,TGTGCCAGCAGCCTACTTGGTAGCGGGGGCACAGATACGCAGTATTTT,CASSLLGSGGTDTQYF
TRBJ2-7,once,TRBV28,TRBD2,TGTGCCAGCAGCTCTAGACTAGCGGCTCGATACGAGCAGTACTTC,CASSSRLAARYEQYF
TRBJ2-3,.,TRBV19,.,TGTGCCAGTAGTCTCTCACGGGGAAACACAGATACGCAGTATTTT,CASSLSRGNTDTQYF
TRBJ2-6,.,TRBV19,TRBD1,TGTGCCAGTAGTTCGACAGGGACCTCTGGGGCCAACGTCCTGACTTTC,CASSSTGTSGANVLTF
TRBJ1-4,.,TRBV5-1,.,TGCGCCAGCAGCTTGGGTGGAGAGGTTGAAAAACTGTTTTTT,CASSLGGEVEKLFF
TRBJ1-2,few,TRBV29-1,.,TGCAGCGTGACAGATGATGGCTACACCTTC,CSVTDDGYTF
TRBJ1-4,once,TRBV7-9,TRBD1,TGTGCCAGCAGCTTAGCGACAGGGGTTGAAAAACTGTTTTTT,CASSLATGVEKLFF
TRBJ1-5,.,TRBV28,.,TGTGCCAGCAGTTTCAGGGTAAATCAGCCCCAGCATTTT,CASSFRVNQPQHF
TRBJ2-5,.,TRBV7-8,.,TGTGCCAGCAGCCTGACAGTAGGGTCCCAAGAGACCCAGTACTTC,CASSLTVGSQETQYF
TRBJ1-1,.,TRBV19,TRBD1,TGTGCCAGTAGTATCCCGGGAAGACAGGGTAACACTGAAGCTTTCTTT,CASSIPGRQGNTEAFF
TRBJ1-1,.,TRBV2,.,TGTGCCAGAGACACAGGGACCACTGAAGCTTTCTTT,CARDTGTTEAFF
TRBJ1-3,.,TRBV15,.,TGTGCCACCTGGGATTGGGACAGAAACACCATATATTTT,CATWDWDRNTIYF
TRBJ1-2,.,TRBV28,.,TGTGCCAGCAGTTTTCCCTTTAACTATGGCTACACCTTC,CASSFPFNYGYTF
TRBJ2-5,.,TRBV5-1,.,TGCGCCAGCAGCTTGACAGGAGAAGAGACCCAGTACTTC,CASSLTGEETQYF
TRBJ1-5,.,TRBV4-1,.,TGCGCCAGCAGCCAACTTAATCAGCCCCAGCATTTT,CASSQLNQPQHF
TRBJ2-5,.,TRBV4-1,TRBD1,TGCGCCAGCAGCCACCCGGGTCAGGGGGCGAAGACCCAGTACTTC,CASSHPGQGAKTQYF
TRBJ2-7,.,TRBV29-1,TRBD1,TGCAGCGTTGTGTTTTTGGGACAGGGGTCCTACGAGCAGTACTTC,CSVVFLGQGSYEQYF
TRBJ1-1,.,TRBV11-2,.,TGTGCCAGCAGCCCTTGGCGGGGTCTTGGTGAAGCTTTCTTT,CASSPWRGLGEAFF
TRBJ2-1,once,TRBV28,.,TGTGCCAGCAGTAGGGACAACTCCTACAATGAGCAGTTCTTC,CASSRDNSYNEQFF
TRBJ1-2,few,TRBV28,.,TGTGCCAGCAGTCCGGACAAAAACTATGGCTACACCTTC,CASSPDKNYGYTF
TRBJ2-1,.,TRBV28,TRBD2,TGTGCCAGCAGTTTCCTCCCCGGGACTAGCGGGGGGGGTGAGCAGTTCTTC,CASSFLPGTSGGGEQFF
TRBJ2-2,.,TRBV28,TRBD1,TGTGCCAGCAGCTCCGGGACAGGGGGATTTACCGGGGAGCTGTTTTTT,CASSSGTGGFTGELFF
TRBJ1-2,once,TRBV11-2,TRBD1,TGTGCCAGCAGCTTAGACAGGACAGGGCATGGCTACACCTTC,CASSLDRTGHGYTF
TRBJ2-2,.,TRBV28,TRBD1,TGTGCCAGCAGGAAACAGGGGGACGGGGAGCTGTTTTTT,CASRKQGDGELFF
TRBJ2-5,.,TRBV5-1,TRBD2,TGCGCCAGCAGCGGGAGCGGGGGCTCAGAGACCCAGTACTTC,CASSGSGGSETQYF
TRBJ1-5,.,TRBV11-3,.,TGTGCCAGCGGCTATTACAGCCCTGGCCCATATAGCAATCAGCCCCAGCATTTT,CASGYYSPGPYSNQPQHF